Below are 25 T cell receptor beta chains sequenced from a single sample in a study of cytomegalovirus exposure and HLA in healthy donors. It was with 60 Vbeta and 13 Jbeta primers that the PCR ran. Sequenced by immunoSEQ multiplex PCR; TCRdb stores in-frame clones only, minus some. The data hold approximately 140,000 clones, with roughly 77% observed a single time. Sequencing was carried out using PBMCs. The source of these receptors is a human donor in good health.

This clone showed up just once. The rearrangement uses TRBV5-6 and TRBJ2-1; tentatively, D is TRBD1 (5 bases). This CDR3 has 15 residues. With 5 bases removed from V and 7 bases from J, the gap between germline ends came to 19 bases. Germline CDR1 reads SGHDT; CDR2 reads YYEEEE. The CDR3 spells CASRFSGPARNEQFF. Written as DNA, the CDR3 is TGTGCCAGCAGATTTTCAGGGCCAGCTCGGAATGAGCAGTTCTTC.

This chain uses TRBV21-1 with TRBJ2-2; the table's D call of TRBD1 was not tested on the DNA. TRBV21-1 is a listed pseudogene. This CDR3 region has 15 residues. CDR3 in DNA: TGTGCCAGCAGCATTCGCAGGCCGAACACCGGGGAGCTGTTTTTT. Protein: CASSIRRPNTGELFF.

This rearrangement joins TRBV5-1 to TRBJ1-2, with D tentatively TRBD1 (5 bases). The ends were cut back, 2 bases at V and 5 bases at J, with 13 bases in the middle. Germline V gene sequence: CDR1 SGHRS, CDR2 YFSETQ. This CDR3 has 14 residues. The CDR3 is CASSFRAGSYGYTF. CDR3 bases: TGCGCCAGCAGCTTTAGGGCAGGGTCATATGGCTACACCTTC.

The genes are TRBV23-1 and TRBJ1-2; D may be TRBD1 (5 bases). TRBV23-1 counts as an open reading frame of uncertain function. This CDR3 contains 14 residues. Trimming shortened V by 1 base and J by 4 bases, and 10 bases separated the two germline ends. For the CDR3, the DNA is TGCGCCAGCAGTCAATGGGCAGGGCCCTATGGCTACACCTTC. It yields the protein CASSQWAGPYGYTF.

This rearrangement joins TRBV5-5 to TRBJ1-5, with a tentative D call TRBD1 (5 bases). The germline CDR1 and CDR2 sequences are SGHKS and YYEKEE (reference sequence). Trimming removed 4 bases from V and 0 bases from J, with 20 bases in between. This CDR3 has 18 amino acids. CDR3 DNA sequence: TGTGCCAGCAGCCAGATACCGGGACTACCAGATAGCAATCAGCCCCAGCATTTT. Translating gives CASSQIPGLPDSNQPQHF.

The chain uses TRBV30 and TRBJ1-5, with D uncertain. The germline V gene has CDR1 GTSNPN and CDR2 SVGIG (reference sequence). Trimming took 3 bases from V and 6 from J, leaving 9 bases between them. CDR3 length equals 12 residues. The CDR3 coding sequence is TGTGCCTGGAGCCTAGGTCCTCAGCCCCAGCATTTT. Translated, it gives CAWSLGPQPQHF.

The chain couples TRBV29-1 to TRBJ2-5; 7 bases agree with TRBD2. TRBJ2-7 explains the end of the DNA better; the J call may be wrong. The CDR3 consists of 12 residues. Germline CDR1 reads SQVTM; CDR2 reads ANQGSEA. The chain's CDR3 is CSVSGGFNEQYF. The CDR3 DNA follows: TGCAGCGTCTCCGGGGGGTTCAACGAGCAGTACTTC.

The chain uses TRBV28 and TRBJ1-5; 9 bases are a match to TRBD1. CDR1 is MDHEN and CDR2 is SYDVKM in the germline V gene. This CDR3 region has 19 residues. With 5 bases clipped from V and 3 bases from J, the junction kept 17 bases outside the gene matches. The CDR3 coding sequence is TGTGCCAGCAGTCCCCCCATGGGACAGGGATTTGTTAACAATCAGCCCCAGCATTTT. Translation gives CASSPPMGQGFVNNQPQHF.

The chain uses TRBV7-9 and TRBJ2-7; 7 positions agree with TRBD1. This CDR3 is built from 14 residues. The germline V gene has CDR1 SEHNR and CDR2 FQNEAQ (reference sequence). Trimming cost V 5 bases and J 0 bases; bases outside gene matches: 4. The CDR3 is CASSPGQVSYEQYF. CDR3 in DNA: TGTGCCAGCAGCCCCGGACAGGTCTCCTACGAGCAGTACTTC.

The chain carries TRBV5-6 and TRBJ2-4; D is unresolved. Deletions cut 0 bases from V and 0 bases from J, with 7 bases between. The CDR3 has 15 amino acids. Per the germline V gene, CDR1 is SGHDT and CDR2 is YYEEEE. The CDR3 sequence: CASSLERSAKNIQYF. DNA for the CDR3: TGTGCCAGCAGCTTGGAACGGTCAGCCAAAAACATTCAGTACTTC.

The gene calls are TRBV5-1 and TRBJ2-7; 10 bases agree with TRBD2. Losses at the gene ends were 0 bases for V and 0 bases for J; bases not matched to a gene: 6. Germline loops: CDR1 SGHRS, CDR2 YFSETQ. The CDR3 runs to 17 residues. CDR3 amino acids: CASSLVVAGGSSYEQYF. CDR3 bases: TGCGCCAGCAGCTTGGTGGTAGCGGGGGGAAGCTCCTACGAGCAGTACTTC. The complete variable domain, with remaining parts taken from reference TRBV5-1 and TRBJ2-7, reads KAGVTQTPRYLIKTRGQQVTLSCSPISGHRSVSWYQQTPGQGLQFLFEYFSETQRNKGNFPGRFSGRQFSNSRSEMNVSTLELGDSALYLCASSLVVAGGSSYEQYFGPGTRLTVT.

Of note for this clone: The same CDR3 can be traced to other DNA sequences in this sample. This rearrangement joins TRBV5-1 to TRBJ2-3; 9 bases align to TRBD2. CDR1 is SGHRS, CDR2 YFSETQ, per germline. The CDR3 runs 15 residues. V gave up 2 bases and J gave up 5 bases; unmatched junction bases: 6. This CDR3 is CASSFRAGGLDTQYF. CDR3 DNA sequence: TGCGCCAGCAGCTTTAGAGCGGGGGGCCTAGATACGCAGTATTTT.

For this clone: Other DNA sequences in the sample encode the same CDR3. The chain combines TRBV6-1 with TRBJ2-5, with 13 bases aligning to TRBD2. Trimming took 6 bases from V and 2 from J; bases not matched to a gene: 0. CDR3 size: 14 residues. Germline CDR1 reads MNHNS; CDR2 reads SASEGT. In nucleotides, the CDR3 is TGTGCCAGCAGGACTAGCGGGGGGCAAGAGACCCAGTACTTC. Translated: CASRTSGGQETQYF.

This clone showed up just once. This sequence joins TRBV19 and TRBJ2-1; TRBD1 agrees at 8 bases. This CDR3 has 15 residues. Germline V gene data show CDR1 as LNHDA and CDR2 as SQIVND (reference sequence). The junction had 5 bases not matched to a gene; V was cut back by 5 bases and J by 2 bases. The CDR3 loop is CASSPQGEAYNEQFF. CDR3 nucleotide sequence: TGTGCCAGTAGTCCACAGGGGGAGGCCTACAATGAGCAGTTCTTC.

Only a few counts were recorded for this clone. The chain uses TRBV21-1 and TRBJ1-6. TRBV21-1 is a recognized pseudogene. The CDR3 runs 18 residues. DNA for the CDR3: TGTGCCAGCAGCAAGTCTGTTGAGGGAGGATCCTATAATTCACCCCTCCACTTT. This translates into CASSKSVEGGSYNSPLHF.

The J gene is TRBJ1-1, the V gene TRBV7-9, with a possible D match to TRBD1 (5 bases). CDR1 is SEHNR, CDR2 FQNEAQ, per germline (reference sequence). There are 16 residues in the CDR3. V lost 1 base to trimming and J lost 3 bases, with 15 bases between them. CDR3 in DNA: TGTGCCAGCAGCTTAGGGGCAGGCGGGGGGGACACTGAAGCTTTCTTT. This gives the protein CASSLGAGGGDTEAFF.

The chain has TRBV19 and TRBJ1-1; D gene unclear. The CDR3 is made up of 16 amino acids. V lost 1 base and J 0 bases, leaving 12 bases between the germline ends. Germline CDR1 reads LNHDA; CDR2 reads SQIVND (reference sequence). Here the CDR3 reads CASSIAGPRMNTEAFF. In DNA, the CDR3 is TGTGCCAGTAGTATAGCGGGTCCCAGAATGAACACTGAAGCTTTCTTT.

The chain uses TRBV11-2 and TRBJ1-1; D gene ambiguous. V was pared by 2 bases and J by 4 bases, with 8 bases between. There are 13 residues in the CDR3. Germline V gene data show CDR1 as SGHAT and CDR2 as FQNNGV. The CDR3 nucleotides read TGTGCCAGCAGCTTAACGGGTCCCACTGAAGCTTTCTTT. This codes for CASSLTGPTEAFF. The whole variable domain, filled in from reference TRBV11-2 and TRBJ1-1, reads EAGVAQSPRYKIIEKRQSVAFWCNPISGHATLYWYQQILGQGPKLLIQFQNNGVVDDSQLPKDRFSAERLKGVDSTLKIQPAKLEDSAVYLCASSLTGPTEAFFGQGTRLTVV.

The CDR3 region has the DNA TGTGCCAGCAGCTTGGGGGACAGGGTTTATGGCTACACCTTC. This translates into CASSLGDRVYGYTF. The V and J genes are TRBV5-6 and TRBJ1-2, with 9 bases matching TRBD1. V lost 0 bases to trimming and J lost 5 bases; unmatched junction nucleotides: 2. The CDR3 runs 14 residues. Germline V gives CDR1 SGHDT, CDR2 YYEEEE. Full variable domain (outside the CDR3, taken from reference TRBV5-6 and TRBJ1-2): DAGVTQSPTHLIKTRGQQVTLRCSPKSGHDTVSWYQQALGQGPQFIFQYYEEEERQRGNFPDRFSGHQFPNYSSELNVNALLLGDSALYLCASSLGDRVYGYTFGSGTRLTVV.

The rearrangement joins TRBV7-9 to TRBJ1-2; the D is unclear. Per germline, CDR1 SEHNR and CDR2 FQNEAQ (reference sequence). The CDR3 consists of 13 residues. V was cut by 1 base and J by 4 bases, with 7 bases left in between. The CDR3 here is CASSLETGYGYTF. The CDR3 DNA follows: TGTGCCAGCAGCTTAGAGACTGGCTATGGCTACACCTTC.

The chain's CDR3 is CASSMVGGGAGETQYF. The CDR3 bases are TGTGCCAGTAGTATGGTCGGCGGGGGGGCTGGAGAGACCCAGTACTTC. This chain uses TRBV19 with TRBJ2-5, with 9 positions matching TRBD2. With V trimmed by 3 bases and J by 4 bases, 9 bases remained unmatched. This CDR3 has 16 amino acids. Germline values: CDR1 LNHDA, CDR2 SQIVND (reference sequence).

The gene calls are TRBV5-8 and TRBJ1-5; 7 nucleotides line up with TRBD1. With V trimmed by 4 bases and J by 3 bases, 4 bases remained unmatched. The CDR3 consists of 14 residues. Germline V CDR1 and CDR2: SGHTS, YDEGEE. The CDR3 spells CASSPGQLNQPQHF. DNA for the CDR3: TGTGCCAGCAGCCCGGGACAGCTCAATCAGCCCCAGCATTTT. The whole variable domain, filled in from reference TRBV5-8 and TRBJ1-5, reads EAGVTQSPTHLIKTRGQQATLRCSPISGHTSVYWYQQALGLGLQFLLWYDEGEERNRGNFPPRFSGRQFPNYSSELNVNALELEDSALYLCASSPGQLNQPQHFGDGTRLSIL.

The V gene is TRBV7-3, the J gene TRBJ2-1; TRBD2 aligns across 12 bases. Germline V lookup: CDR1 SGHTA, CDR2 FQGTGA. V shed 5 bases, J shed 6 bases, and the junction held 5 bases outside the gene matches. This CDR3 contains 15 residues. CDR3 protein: CASSPGLAGSNEQFF. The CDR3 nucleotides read TGTGCCAGCAGCCCGGGACTAGCGGGTTCCAATGAGCAGTTCTTC.

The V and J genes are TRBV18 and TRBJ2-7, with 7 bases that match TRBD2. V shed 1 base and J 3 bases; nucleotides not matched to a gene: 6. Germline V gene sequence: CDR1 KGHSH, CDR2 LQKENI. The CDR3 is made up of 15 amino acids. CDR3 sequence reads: CASSPQRTRDYEQYF. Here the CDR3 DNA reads TGTGCCAGCTCACCACAAAGGACTAGAGACTACGAGCAGTACTTC.

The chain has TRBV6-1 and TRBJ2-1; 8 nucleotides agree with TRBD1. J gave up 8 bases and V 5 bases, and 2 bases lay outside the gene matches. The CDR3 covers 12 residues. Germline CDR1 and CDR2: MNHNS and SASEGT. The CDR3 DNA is TGTGCCAGCAGTCCAGGGGGCCATGAGCAGTTCTTC. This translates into CASSPGGHEQFF.